The 12 T cell receptor beta chains listed next were all sequenced from one sample in a study of cytomegalovirus exposure and HLA in healthy donors. Primers included in the PCR were 60 Vbeta and 13 Jbeta primers. Sequencing used immunoSEQ multiplex PCR; TCRdb keeps in-frame clones, though not all of them. Of approximately 170,000 clones detected, approximately 81% appear once; the ten largest clones hold about 2.5%. The specimen was PBMCs. The receptors were gathered from a woman in her forties or fifties in good health and CMV-seronegative.

The chain is built from TRBV7-6 and TRBJ1-1; TRBD1 is a possible D gene (5 bases). Germline loops: CDR1 SGHVS, CDR2 FNYEAQ. V was trimmed by 5 bases and J by 3 bases, leaving 13 bases between them. CDR3 length equals 14 residues. The CDR3 region is CASSPLTDHTEAFF. As DNA, the CDR3 is TGTGCCAGCAGCCCCTTGACAGACCACACTGAAGCTTTCTTT.

The chain recombines TRBV6-5 with TRBJ2-2, with TRBD2 identical over 8 bases. V lost 5 bases, J lost 2 bases, and 4 bases stayed unmatched. CDR1 MNHEY and CDR2 SVGAGI come from the germline V gene. The CDR3 length is 15 residues. This CDR3 reads CASSGLAGNTGELFF. Written as DNA, the CDR3 is TGTGCCAGCAGTGGTCTAGCGGGCAACACCGGGGAGCTGTTTTTT.

The chain is built from TRBV6-1 and TRBJ2-1, with 12 bases fitting TRBD2. This CDR3 comprises 15 residues. With V trimmed by 4 bases and J by 4 bases, 2 bases remained unmatched. Germline V gene sequence: CDR1 MNHNS, CDR2 SASEGT. Written as DNA, the CDR3 is TGTGCCAGCAGTGCAGGGACTAGCGGGTACAATGAGCAGTTCTTC. The encoded protein is CASSAGTSGYNEQFF.

For the CDR3, the DNA is TGTGCCAGCACACCAGCGGGGCCCTACGAGCAGTACTTC. It encodes CASTPAGPYEQYF. The gene calls are TRBV6-5 and TRBJ2-7; 7 bases agree with TRBD2. This CDR3 comprises 13 residues. The V gene end was trimmed by 7 bases and the J gene end by 2 bases; junction bases not matched to a gene: 5. CDR1 is MNHEY and CDR2 is SVGAGI in the germline V gene.

The rearrangement links TRBV6-5 to TRBJ2-1; TRBD1 is a possible D gene (5 bases). Looked up from germline, CDR1 is MNHEY and CDR2 is SVGAGI. The CDR3 loop spans 14 amino acids. The germline V and J ends were trimmed by 1 base and 6 bases, with 10 bases remaining between them. The CDR3 loop is CASSYYRQTNEQFF. CDR3 sequence (DNA): TGTGCCAGCAGTTACTACCGACAGACCAATGAGCAGTTCTTC.

The chain joins TRBV29-1 to TRBJ2-1; the D gene is possibly TRBD2 (6 bases). V lost 6 bases to trimming and J lost 4 bases, with 16 bases between them. Germline assignment: CDR1 SQVTM and CDR2 ANQGSEA. This CDR3 contains 14 residues. The CDR3 DNA reads TGCAGCGTGATCTCCCAGGGAGGATACAATGAGCAGTTCTTC. Translation: CSVISQGGYNEQFF.

This chain joins TRBV7-8 and TRBJ1-5; 12 bases map to TRBD1. J was trimmed by 9 bases and V by 5 bases; bases with no gene match: 8. Germline V gene lookup returns CDR1 SGHVS and CDR2 FQNEAQ. This CDR3 comprises 15 residues. The CDR3 DNA is TGTGCCAGCAGCCCCCGGGACAGGGGGCTTGGGCCCCAGCATTTT. This gives the protein CASSPRDRGLGPQHF.

This clone was seen a few times. The chain couples TRBV5-1 to TRBJ1-5; D call uncertain. V shed 0 bases and J shed 3 bases, with 10 bases lying between them. Germline V gene lookup returns CDR1 SGHRS and CDR2 YFSETQ. The CDR3 is 15 residues long. This CDR3 is CASSLGQANNQPQHF. DNA of the CDR3: TGCGCCAGCAGCTTGGGGCAGGCAAACAATCAGCCCCAGCATTTT.

In its sample, this clone was seen once. The chain employs TRBV7-2 and TRBJ2-5; a weak D match, TRBD2 (5 bases). The J call may be in error: the DNA end matches TRBJ2-7 better. The CDR3 is 19 residues long. The germline V gene encodes CDR1 SGHTA and CDR2 FQGNSA. The CDR3 region has the DNA TGTGCCAGCAGCTTAGCCACCCCCGCCCGTCCTCAGGCGGGCTACGAGCAGTACTTC. It translates to CASSLATPARPQAGYEQYF.

This chain connects TRBV6-5 to TRBJ1-1; D is ambiguous. This CDR3 is 13 amino acids long. Germline CDR1 reads MNHEY; CDR2 reads SVGAGI. The V gene lost 6 bases and the J gene lost 4 bases, with 12 bases spanning the gap. The CDR3 DNA follows: TGTGCCAGCAGCCCCTTTGGGAGCACTGAAGCTTTCTTT. Encoded protein: CASSPFGSTEAFF.

This clone turned up a few times. The V and J genes are TRBV7-9 and TRBJ2-1; 9 bases match TRBD1. V dropped 4 bases and J dropped 2; count of bases not matched to a gene: 6. The CDR3 runs to 16 residues. Germline V lookup: CDR1 SEHNR, CDR2 FQNEAQ (reference sequence). The DNA of the CDR3 is TGTGCCAGCAGCTCGACAGACAGGGGGGCCTACAATGAGCAGTTCTTC. Protein: CASSSTDRGAYNEQFF.

V usage is TRBV18 and J usage is TRBJ1-6; 8 bases are shared with TRBD1. The germline gives CDR1 KGHSH, CDR2 LQKENI. CDR3 size: 14 residues. The junction had 2 bases not matched to a gene; V was cut back by 3 bases and J by 7 bases. In DNA, the CDR3 is TGTGCCAGCTCACCCAGACAGGGGAATTCACCCCTCCACTTT. It specifies CASSPRQGNSPLHF. The full variable domain, rest sourced from reference TRBV18 and TRBJ1-6, is NAGVMQNPRHLVRRRGQEARLRCSPMKGHSHVYWYRQLPEEGLKFMVYLQKENIIDESGMPKERFSAEFPKEGPSILRIQQVVRGDSAAYFCASSPRQGNSPLHFGNGTRLTVT.